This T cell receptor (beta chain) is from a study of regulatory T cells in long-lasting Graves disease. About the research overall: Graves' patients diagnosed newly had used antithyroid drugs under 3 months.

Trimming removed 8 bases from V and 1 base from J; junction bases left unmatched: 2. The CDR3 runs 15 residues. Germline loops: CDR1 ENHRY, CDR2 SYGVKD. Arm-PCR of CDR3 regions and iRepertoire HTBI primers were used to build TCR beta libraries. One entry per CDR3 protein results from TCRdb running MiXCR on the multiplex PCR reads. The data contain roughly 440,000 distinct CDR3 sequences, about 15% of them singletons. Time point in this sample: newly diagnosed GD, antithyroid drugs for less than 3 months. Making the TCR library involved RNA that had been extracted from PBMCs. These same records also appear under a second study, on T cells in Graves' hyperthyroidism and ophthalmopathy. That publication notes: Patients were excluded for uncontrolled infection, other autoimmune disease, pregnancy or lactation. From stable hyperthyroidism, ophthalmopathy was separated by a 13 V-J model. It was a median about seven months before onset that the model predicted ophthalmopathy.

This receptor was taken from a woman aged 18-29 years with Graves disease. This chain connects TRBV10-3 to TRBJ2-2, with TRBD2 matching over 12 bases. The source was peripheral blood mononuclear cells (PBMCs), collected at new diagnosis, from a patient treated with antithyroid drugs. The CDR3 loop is CAIRTSGENTGELFF. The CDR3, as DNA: TGTGCCATCCGGACTAGCGGGGAGAACACCGGGGAGCTGTTTTTT.